Listed below are T cell receptor beta chains from one sample, sequenced in a study of CD8+CD57+ T cells in acquired aplastic anemia. TCRdb ran MiXCR on the reads and lists one entry per CDR3 protein. The table has a few hundred thousand distinct CDR3 sequences, 50% to 65% seen once; the top ten hold under 1.5%. Specimen: sorted CD4+, CD8+, or CD8+CD57+ T cells (not recorded which) from PBMCs. The receptors come from a human donor with aplastic anemia. CDR3s include the opening cysteine and the closing phenylalanine or tryptophan. The D gene is left open where the match is weak. The size entry is marked missing in some rows and otherwise reads once, few, many or a size class.

V	D	length	J	size	CDR3	DNA
TRBV15	NA	18	TRBJ2-2	NA	CATSRPLQVARDTGELFF	TGTGCCACTAGCAGGCCCTTACAGGTGGCAAGAGACACCGGGGAGCTGTTTTTT
TRBV5-1	NA	13	TRBJ2-7	NA	CASSQSRTYEQYF	TGTGCCTCCTCCCAGTCCCGCACCTACGAGCAGTACTTC
TRBV20-1	NA	15	TRBJ1-5	many	CSAMVDGNSNQPQHF	TGCAGTGCTATGGTGGACGGAAATAGCAATCAGCCCCAGCATTTT
TRBV3-1	NA	13	TRBJ2-1	NA	CASSQAHPTEQFF	TGTGCCAGCAGCCAAGCTCACCCTACTGAGCAGTTCTTC
TRBV6-1	NA	14	TRBJ1-6	NA	CASSEGGNGSPLHF	TGTGCCAGCAGTGAGGGGGGGAATGGTTCACCCCTCCACTTT
TRBV7-9	NA	14	TRBJ2-7	NA	CASSLGSVSYEQYF	TGTGCCAGCAGCTTAGGTTCCGTGTCTTACGAGCAGTACTTC
TRBV5-6	TRBD2	12	TRBJ2-7	NA	CATGEGPYEQYF	TGTGCCACCGGGGAGGGGCCGTACGAGCAGTACTTC
TRBV6-5	NA	17	TRBJ2-6	many	CASANFGALSGANVLTF	TGTGCCAGCGCCAACTTTGGGGCTTTATCTGGGGCCAACGTCCTGACTTTC
TRBV15	NA	16	TRBJ2-3	few	CATSRRTLGFTDTQYF	TGTGCCACCAGCAGGCGGACGCTTGGTTTCACAGATACGCAGTATTTT
TRBV7-4	TRBD1	16	TRBJ2-7	NA	CASSLLDRELTYEQYF	TGTGCCAGCAGCTTACTGGACAGGGAGTTAACCTACGAGCAGTACTTC
TRBV5-1	NA	15	TRBJ1-4	many	CASSLVGGAGEKLFF	TGCGCCAGCAGCTTGGTGGGGGGCGCAGGTGAAAAACTGTTTTTT
TRBV5-8	NA	16	TRBJ1-6	few	CASSLAEDSYNSPLHF	TGTGCCAGCAGCTTGGCCGAGGACTCCTATAATTCACCCCTCCACTTT
TRBV4-2	TRBD2	18	TRBJ2-7	many	CASSLLPLTSGGAYEQYF	TGTGCCAGCAGCCTCCTCCCTCTAACTAGCGGGGGGGCCTACGAGCAGTACTTC
TRBV2	TRBD2	15	TRBJ2-1	few	CASSDASGSYNEQFF	TGTGCCAGCAGTGATGCTAGCGGGAGTTACAATGAGCAGTTCTTC
TRBV7-6	NA	15	TRBJ2-3	NA	CASSLGGVRGDTQYF	TGTGCCAGCAGCTTAGGAGGGGTGAGGGGAGATACGCAGTATTTT
TRBV4-1	NA	17	TRBJ1-4	NA	CASSQGRTADSNERLFF	TGCGCCAGCAGCCAAGGAAGGACAGCGGATTCCAATGAAAGACTGTTTTTT
TRBV15	NA	12	TRBJ2-1	few	CATSSQYNEQFF	TGTGCCACCAGCAGCCAGTACAATGAGCAGTTCTTC
TRBV6-5	TRBD1	15	TRBJ1-3	NA	CASSLGRGYGNTIYF	TGTGCCAGCAGTTTGGGCAGGGGGTACGGAAACACCATATATTTT
TRBV6-5	NA	14	TRBJ1-5	many	CASSYGTSGRAQHF	TGTGCCAGCAGTTACGGGACTAGCGGGAGGGCCCAGCATTTT
TRBV5-1	NA	15	TRBJ2-2	many	CASSLVGKDTGELFF	TGCGCCAGCAGCTTGGTGGGGAAGGACACCGGGGAGCTGTTTTTT
TRBV2	TRBD1	16	TRBJ2-4	many	CASRHLLGQGPLSWYF	TGTGCCAGCAGACACCTATTGGGACAGGGACCCTTGTCATGGTACTTC
TRBV5-1	NA	15	TRBJ2-1	many	CASSSVGFDYNEQFF	TGCGCCAGCAGTTCCGTGGGGTTCGACTACAATGAGCAGTTCTTC